This TCR beta chain was found in a study of blood T cells in healthy people across ages (dated by TCRdb to between 2014 and 2016). Regarding the study in general: In model experiments, roughly one uniquely barcoded TCR beta cDNA molecule per two T cells was captured by template switching. The study measured age-related changes in TCR beta repertoire diversity using deep sequencing normalized with unique cDNA molecular identifiers. Donors were grouped into four age groups: young (average roughly 17 years), middle-aged (39), aged (around 60) and long-lived (approximately 78). To avoid experimental bias, donors of different ages were distributed randomly across sequencing lanes. The study analyzed two additional independent replicas of 1 million unique cDNA reads from the same blood draw for two donors, one aged 18 to 29 and one aged 80 or older.

Systemically healthy Caucasian individuals from Russia, around 39 in total and aged roughly 6 to 95 years, were included as donors. Each donor gave 9.5 to 10 milliliters of peripheral blood, drawn into EDTA-treated Vacutainer tubes. Ficoll-Paque density-gradient centrifugation was used to isolate PBMCs, with at least 6.5 million per sample. Total RNA, at least 6 micrograms per sample, was extracted from PBMCs with Trizol reagent. For every donor, an aliquot of PBMCs went through flow cytometry to measure the percentages of naive CD45RAhigh/CD27high T cells. Reading the germline V gene gives CDR1 SGDLS and CDR2 YYNGEE. The junction carries 14 bases between V and J, which are trimmed by 4 bases and 1 base respectively. Taken from cysteine to phenylalanine, the CDR3 has 15 residues. The CDR3 DNA has 45 bases and is translated from base 1. This clonotype came up many times. No cognate antigen has been identified for it. The record has no base qualities; no much larger clone is one base away.

The library came from 5' RACE. Sequencing took place on an Illumina HiSeq 2500. A second roughly 6 to 12 cycle PCR used a sample-barcoded 5' primer and a J-beta primer mix. A unique molecular identifier was introduced onto each TCR beta cDNA molecule by a template-switch 5' adaptor carrying 12 random nucleotides. Each sample yielded at least 2.5 million CDR3-containing paired-end reads. The Mint cDNA synthesis kit, primed by a TRBC-specific oligonucleotide, was used to synthesize first-strand cDNA from all RNA. Following uracil-DNA glycosylase treatment, all cDNA underwent a first 18-cycle PCR with the universal primers M1SS and BC2_uni_R. As for the original processing: Each sample was normalized by randomly selecting 1 million high-quality reads, each carrying a distinct molecular identifier. Instead of being binned into consensus sequences, reads with shared molecular identifiers were discarded. MiTCR, set to a Q25 quality threshold and the strictest error-elimination algorithm, was used for CDR3 identification, clonotype clustering and error correction. A nonparametric unseen species model with Euler transformation was used to estimate a lower bound on total TCR beta diversity. TCRdb trimmed public reads at Q25 via fastp, called clones via MiXCR and kept in-frame beta chains. Each entry merges the rows of one CDR3 protein and shows their most common DNA and genes. What appears here as the V and J calls and clone size reflects TCRdb's work, not the paper's. In this sample the table shows about 810,000 distinct CDR3 sequences, roughly 34% of which occur a single time. The ten largest clones capture over 10% of the sample.

Broad study findings and their caveats: As age increased, observed TCR beta diversity per million T cells dropped in a roughly linear way, and a significant reduction was already evident by age 40. Estimates of total diversity based on one million sequenced T cells were considered lower bounds and underestimates. Compared with the aged group, more naive CD4+ T cells, fewer expanded clones and increased TCR diversity were shown by the long-lived group, suggesting age selection. Bulk unsorted PBMC profiling prevented conclusive comparison of naive and antigen-experienced compartments. Because donor CMV infection status was unknown, age-related changes in expanded clonotypes were potentially confounded. A strong correlation was found between observed TCR beta diversity and the percentage of naive T cells measured by flow cytometry.

Sequenced sample: blood. Recombination linked TRBV9 to TRBJ2-5; a tentative D match to TRBD1 spans 6 bases. The TCR was taken from a man aged 18 to 29 in good health. For the CDR3, the sequence is CASSPRVDSQETQYF. The DNA is TGTGCCAGCAGCCCGAGAGTGGACAGCCAAGAGACCCAGTACTTC.